This TCR beta chain comes out of a study of control samples from healthy donors and cancer patients (dated by TCRdb to the early 2020s). In the case of this clone: Its target antigen remains unknown. Qualities for individual bases were not recorded, and no much larger clone is one base off.

The protocol used for the library was the immunoSEQ multiplex PCR assay. Imported from immuneACCESS, the table was reduced by TCRdb to in-frame sequences with V and J called. These copies leave out some clones; in studies compared against another copy, an unresolved V gene accounts for under half, and the cause of the remainder is not known. Recorded for this sample are under 95,000 clones; approximately 91% of them occurred a single time. The ten biggest clones cover about 0.92% of the sample. From the germline V gene (reference sequence), CDR1 is MNHEY and CDR2 is SMNVEV. The CDR3, cysteine through phenylalanine, is 13 amino acids long. Only the CDR3 portion is preserved as DNA: 39 bases, with reading frame beginning at the first base. Between the V and J ends, shortened by 3 bases and 4 bases respectively, the junction contains 7 bases.

The sample was blood. The receptor was isolated from a woman under 40 in good health. The chain employs TRBV27 and TRBJ1-5, with TRBD1 perhaps the D gene, on 5 matching bases. The DNA is TGTGCCAGCAGTTTCAGGGTGAATCAGCCCCAGCATTTT. This translates into CASSFRVNQPQHF.